Listed below are T cell receptor beta chains from one sample, sequenced in a study of T cell responses to AZD1222 COVID-19 vaccine. The data were produced by immunoSEQ multiplex PCR, yet TCRdb's version contains in-frame clones alone and is incomplete. The data contain approximately 140,000 clones, more than 85% of them singletons. The sample in question was peripheral blood, obtained 28 days after the second AZD1222 dose. All receptors derive from an adult who received the AZD1222 COVID-19 vaccine. Each CDR3 is given with its conserved first and last residue. D genes are given only for firm matches. Not every row has a clone size; where given, it reads once, few, many or a size class.

>TRBV30|TRBJ1-1|once|.
CAWSLGDTEAFF
TGTGCCTGGAGTCTAGGGGACACTGAAGCTTTCTTT
>TRBV4-1|TRBJ2-3|.|.
CASSRNSGTDTQYF
TGCGCCAGCAGTAGAAATTCGGGCACAGATACGCAGTATTTT
>TRBV5-6|TRBJ2-7|.|TRBD2
CASSPGLAGVSYEQYF
TGTGCCAGCAGTCCAGGACTAGCGGGAGTCAGCTACGAGCAGTACTTC
>TRBV28|TRBJ1-1|.|.
CASTGNMNTEAFF
TGTGCCAGCACAGGGAACATGAACACTGAAGCTTTCTTT
>TRBV3-1/TRBV3-2|TRBJ2-1|.|TRBD1
CASSQRRDRGYNEQFF
TGTGCCAGCAGCCAACGCCGGGACAGGGGATACAATGAGCAGTTCTTC
>TRBV27|TRBJ2-1|.|.
CASSTLSYNEQFF
TGTGCCAGCAGCACCCTCAGCTACAATGAGCAGTTCTTC
>TRBV19|TRBJ2-1|.|.
CASSIDKGGDWYSYNEQFF
TGTGCCAGTAGTATAGATAAGGGGGGAGACTGGTACTCCTACAATGAGCAGTTCTTC
>TRBV7-8|TRBJ2-3|.|.
CASSLEVALGTDTQYF
TGTGCCAGCAGCTTAGAGGTAGCGTTAGGCACAGATACGCAGTATTTT
>TRBV12-3/TRBV12-4|TRBJ2-2|.|.
CASSLRGTGELFF
TGTGCCAGCAGCCTGAGGGGTACCGGGGAGCTGTTTTTT
>TRBV11-3|TRBJ2-7|.|TRBD1
CASSSGGEQYF
TGTGCCAGCAGCTCAGGGGGCGAGCAGTACTTC
>TRBV3-1/TRBV3-2|TRBJ2-1|.|TRBD2
CASSGIAGGDNEQFF
TGTGCCAGCAGCGGAATAGCGGGAGGGGACAATGAGCAGTTCTTC
>TRBV5-1|TRBJ2-7|.|.
CASSLPDSYEQYF
TGCGCCAGCAGCTTACCGGACAGCTACGAGCAGTACTTC
>TRBV5-4|TRBJ1-1|.|TRBD1
CASSPRTGQDTEAFF
TGTGCCAGCAGCCCCCGGACGGGACAGGACACTGAAGCTTTCTTT
>TRBV6-5|TRBJ1-3|.|TRBD1
CASRDLGQGRNTIYF
TGTGCCAGCAGAGACCTCGGACAGGGACGAAACACCATATATTTT
>TRBV5-4|TRBJ1-2|.|.
CASSRQAPKSRGYTF
TGTGCCAGCAGTCGGCAAGCGCCAAAAAGCAGAGGCTACACCTTC
>TRBV5-1|TRBJ1-1|.|TRBD1
CASGPQPTGTVNTEAFF
TGCGCCAGCGGACCACAACCAACCGGGACAGTGAACACTGAAGCTTTCTTT
>TRBV11-2|TRBJ2-1|.|TRBD2
CASSLGGSSYNEQFF
TGTGCCAGCAGCTTAGGCGGGAGTTCCTACAATGAGCAGTTCTTC
>TRBV19|TRBJ2-2|once|.
CASSIDLLEVTGTGELFF
TGTGCCAGTAGTATAGATCTATTGGAGGTGACAGGCACCGGGGAGCTGTTTTTT
>TRBV5-5|TRBJ2-2|.|TRBD2
CASSTGLAGTGELFF
TGTGCCAGCAGCACGGGACTAGCGGGGACCGGGGAGCTGTTTTTT
>TRBV7-9|TRBJ2-7|.|.
CASSSGLPAYEQYF
TGTGCCAGCAGCTCAGGACTACCAGCCTACGAGCAGTACTTC
>TRBV5-1|TRBJ1-4|once|.
CASSRFYERGANEKLFF
TGCGCCAGCAGCCGATTCTATGAGCGGGGGGCTAATGAAAAACTGTTTTTT
>TRBV14|TRBJ2-7|.|.
CASSQDRGIYEQYF
TGTGCCAGCAGCCAAGACAGGGGAATCTACGAGCAGTACTTC
>TRBV27|TRBJ1-1|.|.
CASSPGTVNTEAFF
TGTGCCAGCAGTCCGGGGACGGTGAACACTGAAGCTTTCTTT
>TRBV19|TRBJ1-1|.|.
CASTWDGRNTEAFF
TGTGCCAGTACCTGGGACGGTCGGAACACTGAAGCTTTCTTT
>TRBV3-1/TRBV3-2|TRBJ1-4|.|.
CASSRLEGRGAEKLFF
TGTGCCAGCAGCCGTTTGGAGGGGCGCGGGGCTGAAAAACTGTTTTTT
>TRBV7-9|TRBJ1-4|.|TRBD1
CASSLGFGTGLHGNEKLFF
TGTGCCAGCAGCTTAGGGTTCGGGACAGGGCTTCACGGTAATGAAAAACTGTTTTTT
>TRBV5-1|TRBJ2-2|.|TRBD1
CASSLARDRETGELFF
TGCGCCAGCAGCTTGGCCAGGGACAGGGAGACCGGGGAGCTGTTTTTT
>TRBV6-1|TRBJ2-5|.|.
CASSYGQQETQYF
TGTGCCAGCAGTTATGGGCAGCAAGAGACCCAGTACTTC
>TRBV2|TRBJ2-5|once|.
CASQAGLETQYF
TGTGCCTCCCAAGCGGGTCTAGAGACCCAGTACTTC
>TRBV11-2|TRBJ2-7|.|.
CASSLGSSSYEQYF
TGTGCCAGCAGCTTAGGGTCCAGCTCCTACGAGCAGTACTTC
>TRBV7-6|TRBJ2-1|.|.
CASSLKAGANEQFF
TGTGCCAGCAGCTTAAAAGCTGGGGCCAATGAGCAGTTCTTC
>TRBV10-3|TRBJ2-1|.|TRBD1
CAISEGQGETNEQFF
TGTGCCATCAGTGAAGGCCAGGGGGAGACCAATGAGCAGTTCTTC
>TRBV7-2|TRBJ1-2|.|TRBD1
CASSPWTGGITSNYGYTF
TGTGCCAGCAGCCCCTGGACAGGGGGCATAACCTCTAACTATGGCTACACCTTC
>TRBV13|TRBJ2-2|.|.
CASSPAGRTGELFF
TGTGCCAGCAGCCCAGCAGGGAGGACCGGGGAGCTGTTTTTT
>TRBV5-4|TRBJ1-2|.|.
CASSFRGRSYGYTF
TGTGCCAGCAGCTTTCGGGGGCGCAGCTATGGCTACACCTTC
>TRBV5-5|TRBJ2-7|.|.
CASSSHPPYEQYF
TGTGCCAGCAGCTCTCATCCCCCATACGAGCAGTACTTC
>TRBV12-5|TRBJ2-3|.|TRBD2
CASGRVGTRNSGRATDTQYF
TGTGCTAGTGGCCGTGTGGGGACAAGAAATAGCGGGAGGGCCACAGATACGCAGTATTTT
>TRBV19|TRBJ1-4|.|TRBD1
CASRDRGRATNEKLFF
TGTGCCAGCCGGGACAGGGGGCGAGCAACTAATGAAAAACTGTTTTTT
>TRBV7-9|TRBJ2-2|few|.
CASSFVQGITGELFF
TGTGCCAGCAGCTTTGTACAGGGAATCACCGGGGAGCTGTTTTTT
>TRBV5-3|TRBJ1-5|.|.
CARKEVPAIFDQPQHF
TGTGCCAGAAAGGAGGTCCCCGCAATTTTCGATCAGCCCCAGCATTTT
>TRBV2|TRBJ2-3|.|TRBD2
CASRWLAVIEGQYF
TGTGCCAGCAGGTGGCTAGCGGTGATTGAGGGGCAGTATTTT
>TRBV12-5|TRBJ2-3|.|TRBD2
CASGPGTSGLERVTDTQYF
TGTGCTAGTGGTCCCGGGACTAGCGGGTTAGAACGAGTCACAGATACGCAGTATTTT
>TRBV6-1|TRBJ2-6|.|.
CASSEVNLTF
TGTGCCAGCAGTGAAGTGAACCTGACTTTC
>TRBV7-9|TRBJ1-1|.|.
CASSPPLGSTEAFF
TGTGCCAGCAGCCCCCCCCTAGGTTCCACTGAAGCTTTCTTT
>TRBV24-1|TRBJ1-5|.|.
CATSEGSQPQHF
TGTGCCACCAGTGAAGGGAGCCAGCCCCAGCATTTT
>TRBV28|TRBJ1-5|.|.
CASSLLNQPQHF
TGTGCCAGCAGTCTACTAAATCAGCCCCAGCATTTT
>TRBV10-3|TRBJ1-4|.|TRBD1
CAISESSPKTGHNEKLFF
TGTGCCATCAGTGAGTCCTCACCCAAGACAGGGCATAATGAAAAACTGTTTTTT
>TRBV27|TRBJ2-2|.|TRBD2
CASSLLARPTSGVTGELFF
TGTGCCAGCAGTTTATTAGCCCGTCCGACTAGCGGGGTCACCGGGGAGCTGTTTTTT
>TRBV2|TRBJ2-7|once|.
CASSALYEQYF
TGTGCCAGCAGCGCCCTATACGAGCAGTACTTC
>TRBV7-9|TRBJ1-1|.|TRBD1
CASSFGTVNTEAFF
TGTGCCAGCAGCTTCGGGACAGTGAACACTGAAGCTTTCTTT
>TRBV21-1|TRBJ1-4|.|.
CASSKGGPNEKLFF
TGTGCCAGCAGCAAAGGGGGGCCTAATGAAAAACTGTTTTTT
>TRBV19|TRBJ2-3|.|TRBD2
CASSIGLAGEADTQYF
TGTGCCAGTAGTATAGGACTAGCGGGAGAGGCAGATACGCAGTATTTT
>TRBV7-6|TRBJ2-5|.|TRBD1
CASSEGTGRQETQYF
TGTGCCAGCAGCGAGGGGACAGGGAGGCAAGAGACCCAGTACTTC
>TRBV14|TRBJ1-4|.|.
CASSQYATNEKLFF
TGTGCCAGCAGCCAGTATGCAACTAATGAAAAACTGTTTTTT
>TRBV11-2|TRBJ2-2|.|TRBD2
CASSLDYLAGVSGELFF
TGTGCCAGCAGCTTAGATTATCTAGCGGGAGTTTCCGGGGAGCTGTTTTTT